This T cell receptor beta chain emerged from a study of shared clonotypes between healthy human individuals. Germline CDR1 is SGHRS and CDR2 is YFSETQ. J gave up 2 bases and V 7 bases, and 12 bases lay outside the gene matches. The CDR3 contains 15 residues. Produced via immunoSEQ multiplex PCR; TCRdb's table is partial and in-frame only. The sample includes about 1.1 million clones, around 78% seen only once; the top ten take around 0.61%. This chain uses TRBV5-1 with TRBJ2-7; 7 nucleotides line up with TRBD1. This clonotype was sampled from a man between 18 and 35 years old in good health. Some clones in this sample may be carry-over from other donors' samples. The material sequenced was memory CD4+ T cells from PBMCs. Subset of the sample: CD45RA-negative fraction. CDR3 in amino acids: CASFRDSLTTYEQYF. The CDR3 DNA is TGCGCCAGCTTTCGGGACAGCCTAACAACCTACGAGCAGTACTTC.